The 3 T cell receptor beta chains listed next were all sequenced from one sample in a study of OX40 agonist ivuxolimab in advanced cancers. Assay used: immunoSEQ multiplex PCR; TCRdb lists only in-frame clones, some missing. In the table there are roughly 16,000 clones, over 65% of which are singletons. Sequenced here: CD4+ or CD8+ T cells sorted from blood, sampled in a trial of the OX40 agonist ivuxolimab. These receptors were taken from an adult with an advanced solid tumor such as melanoma, head and neck, liver or kidney cancer.

The rearrangement links TRBV5-1 to TRBJ2-7; D ambiguous. Germline loops: CDR1 SGHRS, CDR2 YFSETQ. The CDR3 runs 14 residues. V was trimmed by 5 bases and J by 4 bases, leaving 16 bases between them. The CDR3 DNA reads as TGCGCCAGCAGGGTCGACCGAGGCGCGTACGAGCAGTACTTC. As protein: CASRVDRGAYEQYF.

The chain uses TRBV7-9 and TRBJ2-6; possibly TRBD1 for D (5 bases). V was clipped by 11 bases and J by 0 bases, with 17 bases between them. CDR3 size: 16 residues. Germline V gene lookup returns CDR1 SEHNR and CDR2 FQNEAQ (reference sequence). CDR3 sequence (DNA): TGTGCCGCCGAGCTACAGGTGTCCTCTGGGGCCAACGTCCTGACTTTC. Translating it yields CAAELQVSSGANVLTF.

The chain couples TRBV28 to TRBJ2-1; unclear D gene. Germline values: CDR1 MDHEN, CDR2 SYDVKM. V was pared by 3 bases and J by 2 bases, with 5 bases between. The CDR3 extends over 13 amino acids. The CDR3 bases are TGTGCCAGCAGTTTGTCGGCCTACAATGAGCAGTTCTTC. Translated: CASSLSAYNEQFF.